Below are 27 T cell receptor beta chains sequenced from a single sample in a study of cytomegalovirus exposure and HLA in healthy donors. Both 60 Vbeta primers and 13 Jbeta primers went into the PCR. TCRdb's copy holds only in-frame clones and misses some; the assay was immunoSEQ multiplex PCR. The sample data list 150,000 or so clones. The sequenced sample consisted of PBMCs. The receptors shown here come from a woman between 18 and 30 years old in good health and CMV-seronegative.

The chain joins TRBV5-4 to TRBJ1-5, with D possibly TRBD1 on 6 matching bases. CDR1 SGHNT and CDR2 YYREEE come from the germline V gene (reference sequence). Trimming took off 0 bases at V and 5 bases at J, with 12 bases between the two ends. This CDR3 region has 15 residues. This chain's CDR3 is CASSLARQAHQPQHF. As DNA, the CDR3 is TGTGCCAGCAGCTTGGCCCGACAGGCCCATCAGCCCCAGCATTTT.

This CDR3 is CASSPFLTESTDTQYF. The DNA of the CDR3 is TGTGCCAGCAGCCCCTTTTTGACAGAGAGCACAGATACGCAGTATTTT. J is TRBJ2-3 and V is TRBV13; a weak D match, TRBD1 (5 bases). With 5 bases removed from V and 0 bases from J, the gap between germline ends came to 15 bases. The CDR3 totals 16 residues. Germline assignment: CDR1 PRHDT and CDR2 FYEKMQ (reference sequence).

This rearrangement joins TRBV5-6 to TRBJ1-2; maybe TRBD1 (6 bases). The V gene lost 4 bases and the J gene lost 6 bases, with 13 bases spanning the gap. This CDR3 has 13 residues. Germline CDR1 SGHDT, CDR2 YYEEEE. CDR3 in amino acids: CASSRRGSNGYTF. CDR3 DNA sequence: TGTGCCAGCAGCCGCAGGGGATCGAATGGCTACACCTTC.

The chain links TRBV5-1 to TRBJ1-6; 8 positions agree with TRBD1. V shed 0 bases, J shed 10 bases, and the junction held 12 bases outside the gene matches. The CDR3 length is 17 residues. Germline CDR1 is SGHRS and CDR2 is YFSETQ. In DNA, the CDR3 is TGCGCCAGCAGCTTGGTAGGACAGGGATCTGTTTGGTCACCCCTCCACTTT. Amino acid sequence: CASSLVGQGSVWSPLHF.

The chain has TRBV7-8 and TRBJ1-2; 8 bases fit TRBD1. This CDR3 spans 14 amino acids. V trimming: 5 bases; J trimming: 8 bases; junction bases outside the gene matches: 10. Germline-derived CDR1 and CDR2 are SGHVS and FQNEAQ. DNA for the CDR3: TGTGCCAGCAGCAACCCTGACAGGGGAAAGGGCTACACCTTC. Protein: CASSNPDRGKGYTF.

CDR3 coding DNA: TGTGCCAGCCGAACGAGGAGGGTGGGGACTCAGCCCCAGCATTTT. This gives the protein CASRTRRVGTQPQHF. V usage is TRBV28 and J usage is TRBJ1-5; maybe TRBD1 (5 bases). Germline lookup yields CDR1 MDHEN and CDR2 SYDVKM. The CDR3 consists of 15 residues. V was clipped by 8 bases and J by 6 bases, with 20 bases between them.

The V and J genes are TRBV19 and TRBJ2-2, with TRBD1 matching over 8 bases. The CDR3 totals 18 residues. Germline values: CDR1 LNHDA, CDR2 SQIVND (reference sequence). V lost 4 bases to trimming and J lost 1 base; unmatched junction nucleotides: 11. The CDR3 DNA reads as TGTGCCAGTAGTAGGCCGACTAGGACAGGGCTGAACACCGGGGAGCTGTTTTTT. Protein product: CASSRPTRTGLNTGELFF.

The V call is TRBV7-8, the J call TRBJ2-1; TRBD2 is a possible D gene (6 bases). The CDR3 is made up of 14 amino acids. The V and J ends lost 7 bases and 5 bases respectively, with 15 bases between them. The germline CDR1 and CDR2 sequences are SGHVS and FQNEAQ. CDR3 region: CASTLGWEDNEQFF. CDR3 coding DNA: TGTGCCAGCACCCTAGGTTGGGAGGACAATGAGCAGTTCTTC.

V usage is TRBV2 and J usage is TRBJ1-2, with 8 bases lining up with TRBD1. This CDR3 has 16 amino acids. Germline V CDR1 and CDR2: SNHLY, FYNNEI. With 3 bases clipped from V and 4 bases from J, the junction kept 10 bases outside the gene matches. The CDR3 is CASSDPGQGASYGYTF. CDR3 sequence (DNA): TGTGCCAGCAGTGACCCCGGACAGGGAGCATCCTATGGCTACACCTTC. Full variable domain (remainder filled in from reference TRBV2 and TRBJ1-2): EPEVTQTPSHQVTQMGQEVILRCVPISNHLYFYWYRQILGQKVEFLVSFYNNEISEKSEIFDDQFSVERPDGSNFTLKIRSTKLEDSAMYFCASSDPGQGASYGYTFGSGTRLTVV.

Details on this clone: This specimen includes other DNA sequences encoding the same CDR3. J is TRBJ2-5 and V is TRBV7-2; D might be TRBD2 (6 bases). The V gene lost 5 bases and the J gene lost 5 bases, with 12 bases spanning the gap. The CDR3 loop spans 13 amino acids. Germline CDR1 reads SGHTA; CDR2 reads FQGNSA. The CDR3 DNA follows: TGTGCCAGCAGCCTGACTAGATTTGAGACCCAGTACTTC. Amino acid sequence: CASSLTRFETQYF.

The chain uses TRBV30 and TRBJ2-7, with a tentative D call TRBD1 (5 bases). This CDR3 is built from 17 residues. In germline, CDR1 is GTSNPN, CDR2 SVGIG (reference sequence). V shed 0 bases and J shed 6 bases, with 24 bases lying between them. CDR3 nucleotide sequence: TGTGCCTGGAGTGTAAGTTTGGTAGTGCAGGGATGGCTCGAGCAGTACTTC. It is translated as CAWSVSLVVQGWLEQYF.

The chain's CDR3 is CASSPPSSGGRENEQFF. The CDR3 DNA is TGTGCCAGCAGCCCTCCATCGTCGGGCGGGAGGGAAAATGAGCAGTTCTTC. The J gene is TRBJ2-1, the V gene TRBV11-1; 9 nucleotides align to TRBD2. This CDR3 spans 17 amino acids. V was clipped by 5 bases and J by 7 bases; unmatched bases: 15. CDR1 and CDR2 from the germline V gene are SGHAT and FQDESV (reference sequence).

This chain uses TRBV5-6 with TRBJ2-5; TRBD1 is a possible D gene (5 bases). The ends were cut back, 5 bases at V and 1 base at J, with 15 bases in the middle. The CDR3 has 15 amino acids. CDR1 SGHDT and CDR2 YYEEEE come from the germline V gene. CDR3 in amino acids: CASRTLGALQETQYF. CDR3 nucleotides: TGTGCCAGCAGAACACTTGGGGCCCTCCAAGAGACCCAGTACTTC.

The CDR3 DNA is TGTGCCATACTTACCCCTAACTATGGCTACACCTTC. Residues: CAILTPNYGYTF. This chain joins TRBV6-1 and TRBJ1-2; D is uncertain. Germline V gene data show CDR1 as MNHNS and CDR2 as SASEGT. CDR3 length equals 12 residues. Deletions cut 10 bases from V and 0 bases from J, with 9 bases between.

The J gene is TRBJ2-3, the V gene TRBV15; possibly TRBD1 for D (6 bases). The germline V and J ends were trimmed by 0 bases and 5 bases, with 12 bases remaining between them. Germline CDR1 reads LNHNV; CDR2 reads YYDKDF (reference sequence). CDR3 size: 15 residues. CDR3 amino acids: CATSRDTTGLDTQYF. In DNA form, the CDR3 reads TGTGCCACCAGCAGAGATACAACAGGGTTAGATACGCAGTATTTT.

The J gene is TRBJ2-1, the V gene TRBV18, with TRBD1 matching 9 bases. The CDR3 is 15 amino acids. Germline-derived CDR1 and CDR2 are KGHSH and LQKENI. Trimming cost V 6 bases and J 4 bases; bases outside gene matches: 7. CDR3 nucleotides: TGTGCCAGCTCCCCGGGACAGGGACTATACAATGAGCAGTTCTTC. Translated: CASSPGQGLYNEQFF.

CDR3 region: CASSQDRGNEQFF. The DNA of the CDR3 is TGCGCCAGCAGCCAAGACAGGGGCAATGAGCAGTTCTTC. V and J are TRBV5-1 and TRBJ2-1; 8 nucleotides match TRBD1. The CDR3 extends over 13 amino acids. In germline, CDR1 is SGHRS, CDR2 YFSETQ. V trimming: 4 bases; J trimming: 6 bases; junction bases outside the gene matches: 3.

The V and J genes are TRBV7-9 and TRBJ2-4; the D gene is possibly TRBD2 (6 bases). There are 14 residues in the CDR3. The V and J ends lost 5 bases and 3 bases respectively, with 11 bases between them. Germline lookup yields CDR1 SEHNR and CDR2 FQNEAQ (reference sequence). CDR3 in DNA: TGTGCCAGCAGCCCAGGGCGGGGCAAAAACATTCAGTACTTC. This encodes CASSPGRGKNIQYF.

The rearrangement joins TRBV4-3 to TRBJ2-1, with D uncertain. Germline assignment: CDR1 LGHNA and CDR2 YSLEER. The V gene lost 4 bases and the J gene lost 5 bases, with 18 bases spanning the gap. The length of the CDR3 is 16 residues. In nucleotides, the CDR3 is TGCGCCAGCAGCCCCGCAATGAGGCTTGCGCACAATGAGCAGTTCTTC. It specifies CASSPAMRLAHNEQFF.

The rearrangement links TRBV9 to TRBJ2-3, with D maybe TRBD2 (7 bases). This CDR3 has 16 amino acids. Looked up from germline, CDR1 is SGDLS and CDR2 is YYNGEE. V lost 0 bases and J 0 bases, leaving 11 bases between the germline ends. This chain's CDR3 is CASSVVAGASTDTQYF. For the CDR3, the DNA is TGTGCCAGCAGCGTAGTTGCGGGGGCTAGCACAGATACGCAGTATTTT.

CDR3 nucleotide sequence: TGCGCCAGCAGCTTGACAGGGCCGGCCTACGAGCAGTACTTC. This sequence encodes CASSLTGPAYEQYF. The gene calls are TRBV5-1 and TRBJ2-7, with D perhaps TRBD1 (6 bases). The CDR3 extends over 14 amino acids. Trimming removed 1 base at V and 2 bases at J, with 10 bases between. Germline CDR1 and CDR2: SGHRS and YFSETQ.

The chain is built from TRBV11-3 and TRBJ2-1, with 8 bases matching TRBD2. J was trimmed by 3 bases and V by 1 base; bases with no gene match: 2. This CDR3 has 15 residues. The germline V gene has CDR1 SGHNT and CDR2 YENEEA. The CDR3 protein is CASSLGAGGYNEQFF. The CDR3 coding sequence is TGTGCCAGCAGCTTAGGGGCGGGAGGCTACAATGAGCAGTTCTTC.

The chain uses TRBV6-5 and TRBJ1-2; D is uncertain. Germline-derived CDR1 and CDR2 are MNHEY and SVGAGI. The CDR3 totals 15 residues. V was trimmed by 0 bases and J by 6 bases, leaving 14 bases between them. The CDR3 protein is CASSYSGGLRDGYTF. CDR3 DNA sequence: TGTGCCAGCAGTTACTCGGGAGGGCTAAGGGATGGCTACACCTTC.

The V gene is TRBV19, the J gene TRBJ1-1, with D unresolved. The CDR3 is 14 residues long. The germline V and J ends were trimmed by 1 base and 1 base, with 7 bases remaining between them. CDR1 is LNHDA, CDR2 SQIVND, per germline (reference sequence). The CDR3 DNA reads TGTGCCAGTAGTATAGGCGAAGCGAACACTGAAGCTTTCTTT. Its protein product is CASSIGEANTEAFF. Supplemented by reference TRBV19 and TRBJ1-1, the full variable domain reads DGGITQSPKYLFRKEGQNVTLSCEQNLNHDAMYWYRQDPGQGLRLIYYSQIVNDFQKGDIAEGYSVSREKKESFPLTVTSAQKNPTAFYLCASSIGEANTEAFFGQGTRLTVV.

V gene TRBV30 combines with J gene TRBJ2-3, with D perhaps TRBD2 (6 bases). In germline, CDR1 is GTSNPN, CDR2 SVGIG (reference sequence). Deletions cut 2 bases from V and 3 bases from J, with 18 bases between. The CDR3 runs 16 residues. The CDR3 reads CAWSSPVAELTDTQYF. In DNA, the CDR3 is TGTGCCTGGAGTTCTCCAGTAGCGGAGCTAACAGATACGCAGTATTTT.

CDR3 sequence: CASSYTGGVYGYTF. The CDR3 DNA is TGTGCCAGCAGTTATACAGGGGGCGTCTATGGCTACACCTTC. The chain carries TRBV27 and TRBJ1-2, with 9 nucleotides matching TRBD1. In germline, CDR1 is MNHEY, CDR2 SMNVEV (reference sequence). The CDR3 is 14 residues long. The ends lost 4 bases at V and 4 bases at J; junction bases unmatched: 4.

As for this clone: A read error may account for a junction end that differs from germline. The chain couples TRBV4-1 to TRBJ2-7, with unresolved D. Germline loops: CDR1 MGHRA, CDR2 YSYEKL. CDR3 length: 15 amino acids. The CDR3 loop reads CASRQAPYELYEQYF. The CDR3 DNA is TGCGCCAGCAGGCAAGCCCCGTACGAGTTATACGAGCAGTACTTC.